Shown below are 24 T cell receptor beta chains from a single sample sequenced in a study of cytomegalovirus exposure and HLA in healthy donors. Here immunoSEQ multiplex PCR was the method, and the copy in TCRdb shows in-frame clones only, minus some. This table has 150,000 to 250,000 clones, around 80% appearing once. Sequences were obtained from PBMCs. These receptors all stem from a woman aged 25 to 39 in good health and CMV-seronegative.

The chain employs TRBV7-3 and TRBJ2-7, with D perhaps matching TRBD2 (5 bases). This CDR3 is built from 14 residues. V lost 2 bases and J lost 1, with 9 bases in between. CDR1 is SGHTA and CDR2 is FQGTGA in the germline V gene. The CDR3 DNA follows: TGTGCCAGCAGCTTAGGAGGAGGATCCTACGAGCAGTACTTC. Its translation: CASSLGGGSYEQYF.

V usage is TRBV2 and J usage is TRBJ1-5, with 9 bases aligning to TRBD1. The junction had 10 bases not matched to a gene; V was cut back by 4 bases and J by 0 bases. The CDR3 totals 18 residues. CDR1 is SNHLY, CDR2 FYNNEI, per germline. The chain's CDR3 is CASSVPGQGSFSNQPQHF. CDR3 bases: TGTGCCAGCAGTGTCCCGGGACAGGGATCCTTTAGCAATCAGCCCCAGCATTTT.

The gene calls are TRBV19 and TRBJ1-2; perhaps TRBD1 as D (6 bases). This CDR3 is built from 16 residues. V was cut by 5 bases and J by 8 bases, with 24 bases left in between. Germline CDR1 is LNHDA and CDR2 is SQIVND (reference sequence). The CDR3 loop is CASSVSTGSPGEGYTF. The DNA for the CDR3 is TGTGCCAGTAGTGTATCCACCGGGTCCCCAGGGGAAGGCTACACCTTC.

The chain has TRBV9 and TRBJ2-5, with D maybe TRBD1 (6 bases). Germline V gene sequence: CDR1 SGDLS, CDR2 YYNGEE. CDR3 size: 14 residues. Trimming pared 0 bases from V and 5 bases from J, leaving 11 bases between. The CDR3 spells CASSVGTVSETQYF. CDR3 nucleotide sequence: TGTGCCAGCAGCGTAGGGACAGTGAGCGAGACCCAGTACTTC.

The rearrangement uses TRBV27 and TRBJ2-1, with 8 nucleotides matching TRBD2. The J segment lost 3 bases and the V segment lost 6 bases, leaving 4 bases of the junction unmatched. There are 14 residues in the CDR3. Germline CDR1 MNHEY, CDR2 SMNVEV (reference sequence). The CDR3 region is CASRLAGNYNEQFF. The CDR3 DNA reads as TGTGCCAGCAGGTTAGCGGGAAACTACAATGAGCAGTTCTTC.

The genes are TRBV9 and TRBJ2-7; D remains unclear. Germline V gene sequence: CDR1 SGDLS, CDR2 YYNGEE. The CDR3 spans 15 residues. The V end was cut by 0 bases, the J end by 1 base, with 11 bases between. CDR3 nucleotide sequence: TGTGCCAGCAGCGTAGCTACTGGGCCGTCCTACGAGCAGTACTTC. Amino acid sequence: CASSVATGPSYEQYF. The whole variable domain, remainder taken from reference TRBV9 and TRBJ2-7, is DSGVTQTPKHLITATGQRVTLRCSPRSGDLSVYWYQQSLDQGLQFLIQYYNGEERAKGNILERFSAQQFPDLHSELNLSSLELGDSALYFCASSVATGPSYEQYFGPGTRLTVT.

The V call is TRBV4-2, the J call TRBJ2-4; 13 bases match TRBD2. V lost 1 base and J lost 0; bases outside the gene matches: 9. Germline-derived CDR1 and CDR2 are LGHNA and YNFKEQ. The CDR3 contains 20 residues. The CDR3 nucleotides are TGTGCCAGCAGCCAAGTAGGGACTAGCGGGGATTCCCTAGCCAAAAACATTCAGTACTTC. As protein: CASSQVGTSGDSLAKNIQYF.

This sequence joins TRBV18 and TRBJ1-1; 11 nucleotides line up with TRBD1. This CDR3 has 15 residues. In germline, CDR1 is KGHSH, CDR2 LQKENI. The J segment lost 11 bases and the V segment lost 4 bases, leaving 12 bases of the junction unmatched. CDR3 protein: CASSRPGTGGVWAFF. DNA of the CDR3: TGTGCCAGCTCACGCCCCGGGACAGGGGGAGTCTGGGCTTTCTTT.

This clone has only a few counts. The rearrangement links TRBV19 to TRBJ1-5, with TRBD1 matching 7 bases. The CDR3 loop spans 13 amino acids. The ends lost 5 bases at V and 4 bases at J; junction bases unmatched: 2. CDR1 is LNHDA and CDR2 is SQIVND in the germline V gene (reference sequence). The CDR3 region is CASSDRVNQPQHF. The CDR3 DNA reads TGTGCCAGTAGTGACAGGGTAAATCAGCCCCAGCATTTT.

This chain links TRBV30 with TRBJ1-2, with TRBD1 matching 8 bases. The length of the CDR3 is 14 residues. Germline assignment: CDR1 GTSNPN and CDR2 SVGIG (reference sequence). The junction had 8 bases not matched to a gene; V was cut back by 1 base and J by 7 bases. CDR3 protein: CAWSGGQEKPGYTF. CDR3 in DNA: TGTGCCTGGAGTGGGGGACAGGAGAAACCTGGCTACACCTTC.

The J gene is TRBJ2-7, the V gene TRBV7-9; TRBD1 agrees at 8 bases. CDR3 length: 16 residues. Germline values: CDR1 SEHNR, CDR2 FQNEAQ (reference sequence). The trim removed 6 bases at V and 5 bases at J, leaving 15 bases unmatched. The CDR3 sequence: CASRPRTGQGLDEQYF. The CDR3 DNA reads TGTGCCAGCAGACCCCGGACAGGGCAGGGCTTGGACGAGCAGTACTTC.

The genes are TRBV7-3 and TRBJ1-1; possibly TRBD1 for D (6 bases). CDR3 length equals 14 residues. Germline CDR1 SGHTA, CDR2 FQGTGA. Between the trimmed V and J ends, which lost 3 bases and 1 base, there was a span of 9 bases. The CDR3 region has the DNA TGTGCCAGCAGCTTGCAGGGGACGAACACTGAAGCTTTCTTT. Its translation is CASSLQGTNTEAFF.

The chain combines TRBV5-1 with TRBJ2-7; 9 bases fit TRBD2. Unmatched junction bases numbered 4, after V lost 0 bases and J lost 6 bases. The CDR3 covers 14 residues. Germline V gene lookup returns CDR1 SGHRS and CDR2 YFSETQ. The CDR3 sequence: CASSLAGLASEQYF. In nucleotides, the CDR3 is TGCGCCAGCAGCTTGGCCGGACTAGCGAGCGAGCAGTACTTC. Variable domain in full (rest from reference TRBV5-1 and TRBJ2-7): KAGVTQTPRYLIKTRGQQVTLSCSPISGHRSVSWYQQTPGQGLQFLFEYFSETQRNKGNFPGRFSGRQFSNSRSEMNVSTLELGDSALYLCASSLAGLASEQYFGPGTRLTVT.

V gene TRBV7-8 combines with J gene TRBJ1-1; tentatively, D is TRBD1 (5 bases). The V and J ends lost 4 bases and 7 bases respectively, with 13 bases between them. The germline V gene has CDR1 SGHVS and CDR2 FQNEAQ. The CDR3 spans 13 residues. CDR3 sequence (DNA): TGTGCCAGCAGCTCAAGACCGGGGGATGAAGCTTTCTTT. It specifies CASSSRPGDEAFF.

The J gene is TRBJ2-7, the V gene TRBV7-2; 7 bases fit TRBD1. Per germline, CDR1 SGHTA and CDR2 FQGNSA. V shed 5 bases and J 2 bases; nucleotides not matched to a gene: 12. The CDR3 spans 16 residues. In DNA form, the CDR3 reads TGTGCCAGCAGCCCCACTAGGGGGACAGTAACCTACGAGCAGTACTTC. It translates to CASSPTRGTVTYEQYF.

This chain uses TRBV5-1 with TRBJ2-2, with TRBD1 matching over 8 bases. CDR3 length equals 13 residues. CDR1 and CDR2 (germline): SGHRS, YFSETQ. V lost 4 bases and J lost 6; bases outside the gene matches: 2. CDR3 residues: CASSGDRPGELFF. DNA for the CDR3: TGCGCCAGCAGCGGGGACAGGCCCGGGGAGCTGTTTTTT.

The chain combines TRBV7-9 with TRBJ1-2; no definite D call. Trimming removed 3 bases at V and 0 bases at J, with 11 bases between. The germline V gene has CDR1 SEHNR and CDR2 FQNEAQ (reference sequence). The CDR3 covers 15 residues. In DNA, the CDR3 is TGTGCCAGCAGCTTTCTCACGGTAGCTAACTATGGCTACACCTTC. Amino acids: CASSFLTVANYGYTF. Drawing the rest from reference TRBV7-9 and TRBJ1-2, the complete variable domain is DTGVSQNPRHKITKRGQNVTFRCDPISEHNRLYWYRQTLGQGPEFLTYFQNEAQLEKSRLLSDRFSAERPKGSFSTLEIQRTEQGDSAMYLCASSFLTVANYGYTFGSGTRLTVV.

Only a few counts were recorded for this clone. This chain links TRBV5-6 with TRBJ2-7; tentative D call: TRBD2 (6 bases). Trimming took off 3 bases at V and 2 bases at J, with 12 bases between the two ends. CDR3 size: 14 residues. Looked up from germline, CDR1 is SGHDT and CDR2 is YYEEEE. The CDR3 spells CASSSRAGTYEQYF. CDR3 in DNA: TGTGCCAGCAGCTCCCGGGCGGGGACCTACGAGCAGTACTTC. The whole variable domain, remainder taken from reference TRBV5-6 and TRBJ2-7, is DAGVTQSPTHLIKTRGQQVTLRCSPKSGHDTVSWYQQALGQGPQFIFQYYEEEERQRGNFPDRFSGHQFPNYSSELNVNALLLGDSALYLCASSSRAGTYEQYFGPGTRLTVT.

The rearrangement links TRBV19 to TRBJ2-7, with 8 bases identical to TRBD2. CDR3 length: 15 residues. Germline assignment: CDR1 LNHDA and CDR2 SQIVND (reference sequence). The J segment lost 5 bases and the V segment lost 5 bases, leaving 11 bases of the junction unmatched. This CDR3 reads CASSALSGGRDEQYF. CDR3 bases: TGTGCCAGTAGTGCACTTTCGGGGGGGCGTGACGAGCAGTACTTC.

The V and J genes are TRBV25-1 and TRBJ1-4; D gene uncertain. The CDR3 has 14 amino acids. The V end lost 5 bases, the J end lost 8 bases, and 15 bases lay between the germline ends. CDR1 is MGHDK, CDR2 SYGVNS, per germline. The CDR3 region is CASSQSRVPEKLFF. The CDR3 region has the DNA TGTGCCAGCAGTCAGTCACGGGTTCCCGAAAAACTGTTTTTT.

There are a few counts of this clone. This chain connects TRBV4-1 to TRBJ1-5; no clear D gene. The V gene lost 0 bases and the J gene lost 7 bases, with 7 bases spanning the gap. Germline V gene lookup returns CDR1 MGHRA and CDR2 YSYEKL. The CDR3 is 13 residues long. The CDR3 is CASSQDYNQPQHF. CDR3 sequence (DNA): TGCGCCAGCAGCCAAGATTACAACCAGCCCCAGCATTTT.

V usage is TRBV2 and J usage is TRBJ1-1, with D tentatively TRBD1 (6 bases). The V end was cut by 6 bases, the J end by 4 bases, with 12 bases between. The CDR3 spans 13 residues. The germline CDR1 and CDR2 sequences are SNHLY and FYNNEI. The CDR3 nucleotides read TGTGCCAGCAGAAGAGGGGGTGGCACTGAAGCTTTCTTT. This encodes CASRRGGGTEAFF.

This chain links TRBV6-5 with TRBJ2-7; D not resolved. Germline assignment: CDR1 MNHEY and CDR2 SVGAGI. Trimming cost V 4 bases and J 7 bases, with 11 bases left between them. This CDR3 is built from 12 residues. CDR3 sequence (DNA): TGTGCCAGCAGTTTCAATCGCCGGGAGCAGTACTTC. Protein sequence: CASSFNRREQYF.

The chain is built from TRBV7-6 and TRBJ2-7, with 10 bases fitting TRBD2. Germline-derived CDR1 and CDR2 are SGHVS and FNYEAQ. V gave up 1 base and J gave up 1 base; unmatched junction bases: 1. The CDR3 covers 15 residues. The CDR3 nucleotides read TGTGCCAGCAGCTTAGTAGCGGGAGGTTCCTACGAGCAGTACTTC. Translating it yields CASSLVAGGSYEQYF.